The source of this T cell receptor beta chain is a study of identical twins. A remark on this clonotype: The antigen is undetermined.

Whole-study findings and limits: Invariant T cells like MAIT and iNKT could partly confound the zero-insertion analyses.

TCRdb called the 5' RACE reads again in MiXCR, with one record for every CDR3 protein. The sample includes 400,000 to 550,000 distinct CDR3 sequences, about 13% seen only once; the top ten take more than 0.8%. The V gene lost 6 bases and the J gene lost 4 bases, with 19 bases spanning the gap. The CDR3 totals 15 residues. Germline values: CDR1 SGHTA, CDR2 FQGNSA. The same data also contributed to another study, on yellow fever vaccine responses in identical twins. That paper adds: It has been reported that, in twins, the vaccine T cell response seemed partly convergent and partly personalized.

The specimen was CD4+ T cells sorted from blood. The receptor was derived from a woman under 30 in good health. The chain employs TRBV7-2 and TRBJ2-7; D is perhaps TRBD2 (6 bases). CDR3 loop: CASRIGAGRSYEQYF. The CDR3 DNA reads as TGTGCCAGCAGAATAGGGGCAGGGAGGAGTTACGAGCAGTACTTC.